What follows are 24 T cell receptor beta chains derived from one specimen sequenced in a study of OX40 agonist ivuxolimab in advanced cancers. Assay used: immunoSEQ multiplex PCR; TCRdb lists only in-frame clones, some missing. The sample lists tens of thousands of clones, roughly four fifths seen once, with approximately 1.9% in the top ten. The specimen comprised CD4+ or CD8+ T cells sorted from blood, sampled in a trial of the OX40 agonist ivuxolimab. The receptor set was obtained from an adult with an advanced solid tumor such as melanoma, head and neck, liver or kidney cancer.

As DNA, the CDR3 is TGTGCCAGCTTGGGCAGGTCCACTGAAGCTTTCTTT. Translation: CASLGRSTEAFF. The chain carries TRBV2 and TRBJ1-1, with no clear D. Germline values: CDR1 SNHLY, CDR2 FYNNEI. The CDR3 runs to 12 residues. The germline V and J ends were trimmed by 8 bases and 4 bases, with 11 bases remaining between them.

CDR3 nucleotide sequence: TGTGCCTGGAGTGTATCTAGGGCCGGGGAGCTGTTTTTT. Amino acid sequence: CAWSVSRAGELFF. This sequence joins TRBV30 and TRBJ2-2; D ambiguous. V lost 0 bases, J lost 6 bases, and 8 bases lay in between. The CDR3 is 13 amino acids. Germline V gene data show CDR1 as GTSNPN and CDR2 as SVGIG (reference sequence).

This clone was seen only a few times. The chain carries TRBV28 and TRBJ1-3; possible D gene TRBD1, 6 bases. Trimming removed 5 bases from V and 0 bases from J, with 14 bases in between. The CDR3 is 16 residues long. In germline, CDR1 is MDHEN, CDR2 SYDVKM. In nucleotides, the CDR3 is TGTGCCAGCAGTACTATCGAGACAGGCTCTGGAAACACCATATATTTT. It yields the protein CASSTIETGSGNTIYF. The full variable domain, rest sourced from reference TRBV28 and TRBJ1-3, is DVKVTQSSRYLVKRTGEKVFLECVQDMDHENMFWYRQDPGLGLRLIYFSYDVKMKEKGDIPEGYSVSREKKERFSLILESASTNQTSMYLCASSTIETGSGNTIYFGEGSWLTVV.

J is TRBJ1-6 and V is TRBV5-4; 7 bases match TRBD1. J lost 5 bases, V lost 1 base, and 6 bases had no gene match. The CDR3 is 16 amino acids. The germline CDR1 and CDR2 sequences are SGHNT and YYREEE (reference sequence). CDR3 sequence: CASSLLRGQNNSPLHF. CDR3 bases: TGTGCCAGCAGCTTGTTAAGGGGGCAAAATAATTCACCCCTCCACTTT.

This clone has just one count. The genes are TRBV7-3 and TRBJ2-2; maybe TRBD1 (6 bases). Germline CDR1 reads SGHTA; CDR2 reads FQGTGA. The CDR3 runs 15 residues. With 4 bases removed from V and 5 bases from J, the gap between germline ends came to 14 bases. In nucleotides, the CDR3 is TGTGCCAGCAGCTCTAGGACAGAAACGACCGGGGAGCTGTTTTTT. This translates into CASSSRTETTGELFF.

The chain carries TRBV4-2 and TRBJ1-3; D not resolved. CDR3 size: 17 residues. The germline V and J ends were trimmed by 0 bases and 4 bases, with 16 bases remaining between them. From germline, CDR1 is LGHNA and CDR2 YNFKEQ. DNA for the CDR3: TGTGCCAGCAGCCAAGATTTGGGATGGATGGCCGGAAACACCATATATTTT. It specifies CASSQDLGWMAGNTIYF.

The genes are TRBV2 and TRBJ2-3, with 11 bases that match TRBD1. The germline V gene encodes CDR1 SNHLY and CDR2 FYNNEI. The CDR3 is made up of 15 amino acids. The J segment lost 3 bases and the V segment lost 3 bases, leaving 2 bases of the junction unmatched. CDR3 sequence reads: CASSEGTGGTDTQYF. CDR3 nucleotide sequence: TGTGCCAGCAGTGAGGGGACAGGGGGTACAGATACGCAGTATTTT.

This clone has only a few counts. The gene calls are TRBV30 and TRBJ1-6; D perhaps matches TRBD1 (5 bases). The CDR3 covers 13 residues. V lost 0 bases and J 9 bases, leaving 9 bases between the germline ends. Germline values: CDR1 GTSNPN, CDR2 SVGIG (reference sequence). The CDR3 region has the DNA TGTGCCTGGAGTGTACGTGGGGGTTCACCCCTCCACTTT. Translated: CAWSVRGGSPLHF.

This clone has just one count. The chain is built from TRBV28 and TRBJ1-5; 11 nucleotides line up with TRBD1. Germline CDR1 is MDHEN and CDR2 is SYDVKM. J was trimmed by 1 base and V by 7 bases; bases with no gene match: 9. The CDR3 length is 17 residues. The CDR3 is CASINRDRGESNQPQHF. CDR3 nucleotides: TGTGCCAGCATCAATAGGGACAGGGGGGAGAGCAATCAGCCCCAGCATTTT. The variable domain in full, with the rest retrieved from reference TRBV28 and TRBJ1-5, is DVKVTQSSRYLVKRTGEKVFLECVQDMDHENMFWYRQDPGLGLRLIYFSYDVKMKEKGDIPEGYSVSREKKERFSLILESASTNQTSMYLCASINRDRGESNQPQHFGDGTRLSIL.

This chain connects TRBV10-3 to TRBJ1-1; no clear D. Trimming removed 2 bases at V and 5 bases at J, with 9 bases between. Per germline, CDR1 ENHRY and CDR2 SYGVKD. The CDR3 is 13 residues long. The CDR3 coding sequence is TGTGCCATCAGTGAGCTCGGGGAGACTGAAGCTTTCTTT. Its protein is CAISELGETEAFF.

V is TRBV7-2 and J is TRBJ2-3; D is undetermined. The germline gives CDR1 SGHTA, CDR2 FQGNSA. This CDR3 comprises 15 residues. V was shortened by 1 base and J by 3 bases, with 11 bases between the two germline ends. In DNA form, the CDR3 reads TGTGCCAGCAGCTTAGTGGCGGACCCTACAGATACGCAGTATTTT. It codes for CASSLVADPTDTQYF.

The V call is TRBV4-1, the J call TRBJ2-1; D possibly corresponds to TRBD2 (6 bases). This CDR3 comprises 16 residues. From germline, CDR1 is MGHRA and CDR2 YSYEKL. The ends were cut back, 3 bases at V and 3 bases at J, with 15 bases in the middle. The DNA of the CDR3 is TGCGCCAGCAGCCACCCAGGGAGGACCTACTACAATGAGCAGTTCTTC. It translates to CASSHPGRTYYNEQFF.

The rearrangement links TRBV9 to TRBJ1-6; D is ambiguous. CDR3 length equals 18 residues. CDR1 SGDLS and CDR2 YYNGEE come from the germline V gene. Trimming stripped 0 bases from V and 10 bases from J, with 23 bases between. CDR3 amino acids: CASSVGEGRPLDWSPLHF. CDR3 DNA: TGTGCCAGCAGCGTAGGGGAGGGTAGGCCTTTGGATTGGTCACCCCTCCACTTT.

The chain is built from TRBV4-1 and TRBJ2-1; TRBD2 matches 9 bases. The CDR3 extends over 18 amino acids. Germline CDR1 reads MGHRA; CDR2 reads YSYEKL. V lost 4 bases to trimming and J lost 3 bases; unmatched junction nucleotides: 13. The CDR3 coding sequence is TGCGCCAGCAGCCTAGGTCGGTCTAGCGGGGCGCGCTACAATGAGCAGTTCTTC. This encodes CASSLGRSSGARYNEQFF.

The gene calls are TRBV28 and TRBJ1-2; a possible D gene is TRBD1 (5 bases). Germline CDR1 reads MDHEN; CDR2 reads SYDVKM. V was cut by 0 bases and J by 0 bases, with 14 bases left in between. The CDR3 runs 17 residues. In nucleotides, the CDR3 is TGTGCCAGCAGTTTATGGGGGGATGGATCGGCTAACTATGGCTACACCTTC. This encodes CASSLWGDGSANYGYTF.

V is TRBV7-2 and J is TRBJ1-5; D might be TRBD1 (6 bases). This CDR3 has 14 residues. With 3 bases removed from V and 6 bases from J, the gap between germline ends came to 12 bases. The V gene's germline CDR1 is SGHTA and CDR2 FQGNSA. CDR3 sequence: CASSFGGHVQPQHF. In nucleotides, the CDR3 is TGTGCCAGCAGCTTTGGGGGGCACGTTCAGCCCCAGCATTTT.

The chain joins TRBV9 to TRBJ2-2; D is ambiguous. Germline assignment: CDR1 SGDLS and CDR2 YYNGEE. There are 13 residues in the CDR3. Trimming took off 4 bases at V and 7 bases at J, with 11 bases between the two ends. This chain's CDR3 is CASSPTFGGELFF. CDR3 nucleotide sequence: TGTGCCAGCAGCCCGACTTTCGGCGGGGAGCTGTTTTTT.

The chain combines TRBV4-1 with TRBJ1-4, with D tentatively TRBD1 (5 bases). Trimming left V 3 bases short and J 5 bases short, with 19 bases between. Germline V gene sequence: CDR1 MGHRA, CDR2 YSYEKL. The CDR3 loop spans 17 amino acids. CDR3 bases: TGCGCCAGCAGCCATCTTCTGAAAAGGGGATCGAATGAAAAACTGTTTTTT. This encodes CASSHLLKRGSNEKLFF.

The chain carries TRBV5-1 and TRBJ2-3; TRBD2 aligns across 8 bases. The CDR3 contains 17 residues. The V and J ends lost 4 bases and 0 bases, in that order; junction bases with no gene match: 10. Germline V gene sequence: CDR1 SGHRS, CDR2 YFSETQ. CDR3 loop: CASSRSELAASTDTQYF. CDR3 nucleotide sequence: TGCGCCAGCAGCCGTTCCGAACTAGCGGCGAGCACAGATACGCAGTATTTT.

This chain joins TRBV5-1 and TRBJ2-1; TRBD2 matches at 16 bases. The germline V gene has CDR1 SGHRS and CDR2 YFSETQ. V lost 4 bases and J lost 8; bases outside the gene matches: 9. The CDR3 sequence is 17 residues long. The CDR3 reads CASSPPGTSGGADEQFF. CDR3 DNA sequence: TGCGCCAGCAGCCCCCCCGGGACTAGCGGGGGGGCCGATGAGCAGTTCTTC.

The gene calls are TRBV6-1 and TRBJ2-1; D not certain. The germline gives CDR1 MNHNS, CDR2 SASEGT. The V end was cut by 6 bases, the J end by 9 bases, with 18 bases between. The CDR3 totals 14 residues. The CDR3 protein is CASRPNQLDGEQFF. In nucleotides, the CDR3 is TGTGCCAGCAGGCCCAACCAATTAGACGGTGAGCAGTTCTTC.

This sequence joins TRBV6-1 and TRBJ2-7; possibly TRBD2 for D (7 bases). Trimming took 1 base from V and 6 from J, leaving 13 bases between them. Germline V lookup: CDR1 MNHNS, CDR2 SASEGT. The CDR3 has 14 amino acids. For the CDR3, the DNA is TGTGCCAGCAGTGAAGAAGGGGGGGCCGTCGAGCAGTACTTC. Amino acids: CASSEEGGAVEQYF.

This chain joins TRBV2 and TRBJ1-2; unclear D gene. This CDR3 contains 13 residues. V lost 3 bases to trimming and J lost 4 bases, with 9 bases between them. Germline V gene lookup returns CDR1 SNHLY and CDR2 FYNNEI. The CDR3: CASSEDATYGYTF. For the CDR3, the DNA is TGTGCCAGCAGTGAGGACGCTACCTATGGCTACACCTTC.

The J gene is TRBJ1-5, the V gene TRBV28; 8 nucleotides agree with TRBD1. This CDR3 is 17 amino acids long. The V gene end was trimmed by 4 bases and the J gene end by 7 bases; junction bases not matched to a gene: 15. Per the germline V gene, CDR1 is MDHEN and CDR2 is SYDVKM. CDR3 DNA: TGTGCCAGCAGTTCCGGGACGGGACAGGACCCCTTACAGCCCCAGCATTTT. Protein: CASSSGTGQDPLQPQHF.